A single T cell receptor beta chain is shown here with its context. No antigen is known for it. This sample was included in a study of shared clonotypes between healthy human individuals. Regarding the study as a whole: Few donors restricted represented genetic and exposure-history diversity. Tissues were not sampled, only blood, and their repertoires likely differ.

Germline CDR1 reads SGHAT; CDR2 reads FQDESV (reference sequence). V was clipped by 5 bases and J by 4 bases, with 14 bases between them. This CDR3 is built from 14 residues. Every immunoSEQ plate was one replicate of a subset's evenly spread DNA. The method was immunoSEQ multiplex PCR; TCRdb's version includes in-frame clones alone and lacks a portion of them. The sample carries 400,000 to 600,000 clones, about three quarters recorded once. The sequenced material came from PBMCs. The origin of this receptor is a woman in her forties in good health. Some clones in this sample may be carry-over from other donors' samples. The chain combines TRBV11-1 with TRBJ2-5; D may be TRBD1 (6 bases). The CDR3 sequence is CASSPTTGTETQYF. CDR3 bases: TGTGCCAGCAGCCCCACGACAGGAACAGAGACCCAGTACTTC.